These 16 T cell receptor beta chains share one sample of origin, sequenced in a study of blood T cells in healthy people across ages. A second about 7 to 12 cycle PCR used barcoded and J-beta primers. Each CDR3 protein gets one entry after TCRdb re-called the 5' RACE reads with MiXCR. Here the sample spans hundreds of thousands of distinct CDR3 sequences, 21% being singletons. Specimen: blood. The receptors derive from a man aged 70-80 years in good health.

This clonotype has only a few counts. V usage is TRBV20-1 and J usage is TRBJ2-6, with D perhaps matching TRBD1 (5 bases). The CDR3 runs 16 residues. The germline V gene has CDR1 DFQATT and CDR2 SNEGSKA (reference sequence). Trimming removed 3 bases from V and 2 bases from J, with 14 bases in between. The CDR3 loop is CSASVQGMAGANVLTF. CDR3 coding DNA: TGCAGTGCTAGCGTCCAGGGAATGGCTGGGGCCAACGTCCTGACTTTC.

The chain joins TRBV20-1 to TRBJ1-1; D is possibly TRBD1 (6 bases). Germline V gives CDR1 DFQATT, CDR2 SNEGSKA (reference sequence). The CDR3 sequence is 13 residues long. Trimming cost V 5 bases and J 1 base, with 11 bases left between them. CDR3 in DNA: TGCAGTGCTTCGGGACACGAGAACACTGAAGCTTTCTTT. It yields the protein CSASGHENTEAFF.

In its sample, this clonotype was seen once. The V gene is TRBV27, the J gene TRBJ1-6, with no clear D. The germline gives CDR1 MNHEY, CDR2 SMNVEV (reference sequence). The CDR3 is made up of 15 amino acids. V was trimmed by 6 bases and J by 4 bases, leaving 13 bases between them. The CDR3 coding sequence is TGTGCCAGCAGATTCCCCGGGATATATAATTCACCCCTCCACTTT. Translation: CASRFPGIYNSPLHF.

There are a few counts of this clonotype. Here the CDR3 reads CSATGLASSYNEQFF. In DNA form, the CDR3 reads TGCAGTGCCACCGGACTAGCCAGCTCCTACAATGAGCAGTTCTTC. This chain connects TRBV20-1 to TRBJ2-1; the match to TRBD2 covers 8 bases. V was clipped by 6 bases and J by 0 bases; unmatched bases: 7. In germline, CDR1 is DFQATT, CDR2 SNEGSKA (reference sequence). The CDR3 spans 15 residues.

This clonotype occurred a few times. The V call is TRBV5-1, the J call TRBJ1-2, with D perhaps matching TRBD1 (6 bases). Germline V lookup: CDR1 SGHRS, CDR2 YFSETQ. This CDR3 spans 17 amino acids. Trimming pared 0 bases from V and 4 bases from J, leaving 19 bases between. The CDR3 reads CASSLDPGQMTLYGYTF. The CDR3 nucleotides are TGCGCCAGCAGCTTGGACCCAGGACAGATGACACTCTATGGCTACACCTTC.

This sequence joins TRBV11-2 and TRBJ2-7; D gene unclear. The CDR3 totals 14 residues. CDR1 and CDR2 (germline): SGHAT, FQNNGV. V was cut by 2 bases and J by 2 bases, with 10 bases left in between. CDR3 in DNA: TGTGCCAGCAGCTTACAACAAGGACCCTACGAGCAGTACTTC. Residues: CASSLQQGPYEQYF. The variable domain in full, completed from reference TRBV11-2 and TRBJ2-7, reads EAGVAQSPRYKIIEKRQSVAFWCNPISGHATLYWYQQILGQGPKLLIQFQNNGVVDDSQLPKDRFSAERLKGVDSTLKIQPAKLEDSAVYLCASSLQQGPYEQYFGPGTRLTVT.

In this sample, this clonotype turned up once. The chain is built from TRBV12-3 or TRBV12-4 and TRBJ1-3; tentative D call: TRBD1 (6 bases). Trimming shortened V by 5 bases and J by 0 bases, and 20 bases separated the two germline ends. The CDR3 loop spans 18 amino acids. CDR3 DNA sequence: TGTGCCAGCAGTATAGACGACGGACAGTCAATCTCTGGAAACACCATATATTTT. It codes for CASSIDDGQSISGNTIYF.

There are a few counts of this clonotype. Its ends do not fully match the called genes, so a read error is possible. The chain is built from TRBV3-1 and TRBJ1-1; the D gene is possibly TRBD1 (5 bases). CDR3 length equals 14 residues. The germline V gene encodes CDR1 LGHDT and CDR2 YNNKEL (reference sequence). Here the CDR3 DNA reads TGTACCAGCAGCCAAGATCGTCAGGGAAGAGGAGCTTTCTTT. Translation: CTSSQDRQGRGAFF.

V and J are TRBV29-1 and TRBJ2-1; D uncertain. Germline V CDR1 and CDR2: SQVTM, ANQGSEA. The CDR3 totals 14 residues. V lost 3 bases to trimming and J lost 0 bases, with 9 bases between them. As DNA, the CDR3 is TGCAGCGTTGACCCCGAAGGCTCCTACAATGAGCAGTTCTTC. This codes for CSVDPEGSYNEQFF.

The J gene is TRBJ2-3, the V gene TRBV5-1; 10 nucleotides align to TRBD1. Germline-derived CDR1 and CDR2 are SGHRS and YFSETQ. The CDR3 has 15 residues. The V segment lost 3 bases and the J segment 4 bases; nucleotides outside the gene matches: 5. The CDR3 nucleotides read TGCGCCAGCAGCTCGTGGGGACAGGGGTCAGATACGCAGTATTTT. Protein: CASSSWGQGSDTQYF.

The J gene is TRBJ2-5, the V gene TRBV21-1; the DNA was not compared with TRBD1, the D call given in the table. TRBV21-1 is given as a pseudogene. The CDR3 loop spans 15 amino acids. The CDR3, as DNA: TGTGCCAGCCAAACCCTGTGGGGGGAGCAAGAGACCCAGTACTTC. Its translation: CASQTLWGEQETQYF.

In its sample, this clonotype was seen a few times. CDR3 nucleotides: TGCGCCAGCAGCTTGGGGACAGGGAAGACCGGGGAGCTGTTTTTT. Residues: CASSLGTGKTGELFF. The chain is built from TRBV5-1 and TRBJ2-2, with 8 bases that match TRBD1. CDR1 is SGHRS and CDR2 is YFSETQ in the germline V gene. CDR3 length: 15 amino acids. Trimming took 0 bases from V and 5 from J; bases not matched to a gene: 3.

This chain uses TRBV6-2 or TRBV6-3 with TRBJ2-1, with D unresolved. Germline V gene sequence: CDR1 MNHEY, CDR2 SVGEGT. The V end lost 2 bases, the J end lost 1 base, and 15 bases lay between the germline ends. CDR3 length: 17 residues. The CDR3 loop is CASSYTDPPESYNEQFF. Here the CDR3 DNA reads TGTGCCAGCAGTTACACGGACCCCCCAGAGTCCTACAATGAGCAGTTCTTC.

This chain connects TRBV25-1 to TRBJ1-4; a weak D match, TRBD1 (6 bases). The CDR3 covers 14 residues. Germline V gene lookup returns CDR1 MGHDK and CDR2 SYGVNS. V was shortened by 7 bases and J by 8 bases, with 17 bases between the two germline ends. As DNA, the CDR3 is TGTGCCAGCATGGGTCTCAGGGGCGGAGAAAAACTGTTTTTT. Translating gives CASMGLRGGEKLFF. Complete variable domain (other parts from reference TRBV25-1 and TRBJ1-4): EADIYQTPRYLVIGTGKKITLECSQTMGHDKMYWYQQDPGMELHLIHYSYGVNSTEKGDLSSESTVSRIRTEHFPLTLESARPSHTSQYLCASMGLRGGEKLFFGSGTQLSVL.

The gene calls are TRBV28 and TRBJ2-3; D is possibly TRBD1 (5 bases). V shed 5 bases and J shed 4 bases, with 13 bases lying between them. The V gene's germline CDR1 is MDHEN and CDR2 SYDVKM. The CDR3 consists of 14 residues. In DNA, the CDR3 is TGTGCCAGCAGTCACGCGCAGGGTTCAGATACGCAGTATTTT. Encoded protein: CASSHAQGSDTQYF.

The genes are TRBV20-1 and TRBJ1-3; the D gene is possibly TRBD1 (6 bases). With 3 bases removed from V and 4 bases from J, the gap between germline ends came to 10 bases. This CDR3 comprises 13 residues. Germline CDR1 and CDR2: DFQATT and SNEGSKA (reference sequence). As DNA, the CDR3 is TGCAGTGCTAGTCGGCAGGGGGGAAACACCATATATTTT. Its protein product is CSASRQGGNTIYF.